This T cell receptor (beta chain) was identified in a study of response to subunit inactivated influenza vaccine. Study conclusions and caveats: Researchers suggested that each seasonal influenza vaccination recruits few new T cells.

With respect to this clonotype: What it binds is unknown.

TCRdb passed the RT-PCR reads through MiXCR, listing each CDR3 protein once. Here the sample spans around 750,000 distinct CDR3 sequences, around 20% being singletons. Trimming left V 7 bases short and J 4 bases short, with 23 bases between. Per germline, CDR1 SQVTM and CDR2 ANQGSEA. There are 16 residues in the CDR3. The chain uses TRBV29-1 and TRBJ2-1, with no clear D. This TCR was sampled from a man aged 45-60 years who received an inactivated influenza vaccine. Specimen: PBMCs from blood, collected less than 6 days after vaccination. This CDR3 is CSAPQPEAGVYNEQFF. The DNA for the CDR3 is TGCAGCGCCCCGCAACCCGAGGCTGGGGTGTACAATGAGCAGTTCTTC.